These T cell receptor beta chains were read from a single sample in a study of cytomegalovirus exposure and HLA in healthy donors. The protocol was immunoSEQ multiplex PCR, while the TCRdb copy is restricted to in-frame clones and leaves out a portion. This sample has some 90,000 clones, with around 84% found just once. The sample comprised PBMCs. These TCRs come from a human donor in good health. Both conserved end residues are part of each CDR3. D genes are given only for firm matches. Not every row has a clone size; where given, it reads once, few, many or a size class.

TGTGCCAGCACTCCACACGGGGGGGTAGATGAAAAACTGTTTTTT,CASTPHGGVDEKLFF,-,TRBV27,TRBJ1-4,-
TGCGCCAGCAGCACAGGGACCACCTATAATTCACCCCTCCACTTT,CASSTGTTYNSPLHF,-,TRBV4-1,TRBJ1-6,-
TGTGCCACCAGCCGGGTAGGGACAGGGGGTGAAAAACTGTTTTTT,CATSRVGTGGEKLFF,-,TRBV15,TRBJ1-4,TRBD1
TGTGCCACCAGCAGAGATCTAGAGGCACTACAAGAGACCCAGTACTTC,CATSRDLEALQETQYF,-,TRBV15,TRBJ2-5,-
TGCAGCGTTCCGCCCAGACAGGGCCTCACGAACAATGAGCAGTTCTTC,CSVPPRQGLTNNEQFF,-,TRBV29-1,TRBJ2-1,TRBD1
TGTGCCAGCAGCCCTATCCCGGACTGGTACAATGAGCAGTTCTTC,CASSPIPDWYNEQFF,-,TRBV14,TRBJ2-1,-
TGCAGTGCCCCGGTAGTAGATACGCAGTATTTT,CSAPVVDTQYF,-,TRBV20-1,TRBJ2-3,-
TGTGCCAGCAGTTGGCGGACAGGGCCAGGGGATGAGCAGTTCTTC,CASSWRTGPGDEQFF,-,TRBV6-6,TRBJ2-1,TRBD1
TGTGCCAGCAGTCCTCGGACCATCATCTCCGGGGCCGGGGAGCTGTTTTTT,CASSPRTIISGAGELFF,few,TRBV28,TRBJ2-2,-
TGTGCCAGCAGCCGGGGACAGAGCAATCAGCCCCAGCATTTT,CASSRGQSNQPQHF,-,TRBV7-2,TRBJ1-5,TRBD1
TGCAGTGCCCCATGGGGGGGAGAGGGGTTCTTC,CSAPWGGEGFF,-,TRBV20-1,TRBJ2-1,TRBD2
TGTGCCAGCACCCTAGGAAAGCCGAGCACAGATACGCAGTATTTT,CASTLGKPSTDTQYF,-,TRBV6-5,TRBJ2-3,-
TGTGCCAGCCGGGACTACACCTACGAGCAGTACTTC,CASRDYTYEQYF,-,TRBV6-5,TRBJ2-7,TRBD2
TGTGCCAGCAGCTTTGGGGACAGGGGTATGACCCAGTACTTC,CASSFGDRGMTQYF,-,TRBV7-2,TRBJ2-5,TRBD1
TGTGCCAGCACTCGGGGGAGCACAGATACGCAGTATTTT,CASTRGSTDTQYF,few,TRBV6-6,TRBJ2-3,-
TGTGCCAGTAGGCGCACCGGGACAGGGGGTTCTGGCTACACCTTC,CASRRTGTGGSGYTF,-,TRBV19,TRBJ1-2,TRBD1
TGCGCCAGCAGCTACGGACTAGCGGGAGGGCCGGGCTCCTACGAGCAGTACTTC,CASSYGLAGGPGSYEQYF,-,TRBV5-1,TRBJ2-7,TRBD2
TGTGCCAGCAGTGAACGGGACAGGGCTGCCGGGGAGCTGTTTTTT,CASSERDRAAGELFF,-,TRBV25-1,TRBJ2-2,TRBD1
TGTGCCAGCAGCTTGGGGGGGGGTACGATGGAGACCCAGTACTTC,CASSLGGGTMETQYF,-,TRBV7-9,TRBJ2-5,TRBD2
TGTGCCAGTAGTGAGTCGGTGGGCAATCAGCCCCAGCATTTT,CASSESVGNQPQHF,-,TRBV19,TRBJ1-5,-
TGTGCCAGCAGTCCGGGAGGGTGGAATCAGCCCCAGCATTTT,CASSPGGWNQPQHF,-,TRBV28,TRBJ1-5,-
TGTGCCAGCAGTTTTGTGGTAGCAGGGATGGGCTACACCTTC,CASSFVVAGMGYTF,-,TRBV28,TRBJ1-2,-
TGTGCCTGGAGGAGAGGTTGGAACACTGAAGCTTTCTTT,CAWRRGWNTEAFF,few,TRBV30,TRBJ1-1,-
TGTGCCAGCAGCTTAGAAGAGTTTAACTATGGCTACACCTTC,CASSLEEFNYGYTF,once,TRBV7-6,TRBJ1-2,-
TGTGCCAGCAGCCGAGGACAAGACTATGGCTACACCTTC,CASSRGQDYGYTF,-,TRBV4-2,TRBJ1-2,-
TGTGCCAGTAGTATGCTCCAGGGAGAGACCCAGTACTTC,CASSMLQGETQYF,-,TRBV19,TRBJ2-5,-
TGTGCCAGCAGCGGAAGGCTAGCGGGGATCCAAGAGACCCAGTACTTC,CASSGRLAGIQETQYF,-,TRBV5-4,TRBJ2-5,TRBD2
TGTGCCTGCACCCGGGGGAGTGCGGCTAATGAAAAACTGTTTTTT,CACTRGSAANEKLFF,-,TRBV28,TRBJ1-4,-
TGCAGCGTTGAAGATGTTGGGGGCCGGAACACTGAAGCTTTCTTT,CSVEDVGGRNTEAFF,-,TRBV29-1,TRBJ1-1,-